One T cell receptor (beta chain) is described in this entry. Its cognate antigen is unknown. The source of the sample is a study of Ad26.COV2.S vaccination and SARS-CoV-2 variants. Broader study findings: There was a possibility that the TCR breadth and depth analyses underestimated total T cell responses. Reportedly, spike-specific CD8+ and CD4+ T cell responses achieved substantial breadth once vaccination had taken place. Participants given vaccine showed non-spike TCR breadth similar to that of placebo recipients. Vaccinees showed greater spike-specific TCR breadth than placebo recipients.

Libraries were prepared by immunoSEQ multiplex PCR; TCRdb keeps only in-frame clonotypes and omits some of them. The sample has 85,000 to 95,000 clones, about four fifths seen once; the top ten hold approximately 16%. The CDR3 length is 14 residues. Germline V gene lookup returns CDR1 MNHEY and CDR2 SMNVEV (reference sequence). Between the trimmed V and J ends, which lost 2 bases and 1 base, there was a span of 8 bases. This TCR came from a human donor who had recovered from COVID-19. The input for sequencing was peripheral blood, taken after recovery from COVID-19. The chain uses TRBV27 and TRBJ2-5; D possibly corresponds to TRBD2 (6 bases). CDR3 bases: TGTGCCAGCAGTTTAGGAGGGACCCAAGAGACCCAGTACTTC. Its protein product is CASSLGGTQETQYF.